A selection of T cell receptor beta chains follows, all from one sample in a study of blood T cell repertoires in COVID-19. Here immunoSEQ multiplex PCR was the method, and the copy in TCRdb shows in-frame clones only, minus some. The table records some 220,000 clones, about 82% of them present only once. The sample taken for sequencing was peripheral blood. Receptors were obtained from a woman in her 70s with COVID-19, enrolled during active disease. CDR3s include the opening cysteine and the closing phenylalanine or tryptophan. Each record gives: clone size, J gene, V gene, D gene, CDR3 DNA, CDR3 protein. A D gene is named only where the DNA matches it firmly. For some rows the clone size is stated as once, few or many, or as a class when expanded; others skip it.

size: .; J: TRBJ1-2; V: TRBV5-1; D: TRBD1; DNA: TGCGCCAGCAGCTTGACTCGACAGGGGCTTCGCTACACCTTC; CDR3: CASSLTRQGLRYTF
size: .; J: TRBJ1-2; V: TRBV7-2; D: .; DNA: TGTGCCAGCAGCTTAGCGGTACGACAGCCCCAAAACTATGGCTACACCTTC; CDR3: CASSLAVRQPQNYGYTF
size: .; J: TRBJ1-1; V: TRBV4-1; D: .; DNA: TGCGCCAGCAGCCAAGAGGAGATCATGTCTAACACTGAAGCTTTCTTT; CDR3: CASSQEEIMSNTEAFF
size: .; J: TRBJ1-2; V: TRBV12-3/TRBV12-4; D: .; DNA: TGTGCCAGCAGCCCTTGGACAGACCGAGGCTACACCTTC; CDR3: CASSPWTDRGYTF
size: few; J: TRBJ1-6; V: TRBV4-3; D: .; DNA: TGCGCCAGCAGCCAAGATTGGCAGGGTGAAAATTCACCCCTCCACTTT; CDR3: CASSQDWQGENSPLHF
size: .; J: TRBJ2-1; V: TRBV11-3; D: TRBD2; DNA: TGTGCCAGCAGCCCGAGACCCGGGACTAGCGGCTCCTACAATGAGCAGTTCTTC; CDR3: CASSPRPGTSGSYNEQFF
size: few; J: TRBJ1-5; V: TRBV5-8; D: .; DNA: TGTGCCAGCAGCCCCAGGGGCCAGCCCCAGCATTTT; CDR3: CASSPRGQPQHF
size: .; J: TRBJ1-6; V: TRBV19; D: TRBD1; DNA: TGTGCCAGTAGTATTCTTCAGGGGGCTCGTGATTCACCCCTCCACTTT; CDR3: CASSILQGARDSPLHF
size: .; J: TRBJ1-2; V: TRBV11-2; D: TRBD1; DNA: TGTGCCAGCAGTGGACAGGCGAACTATGGCTACACCTTC; CDR3: CASSGQANYGYTF
size: .; J: TRBJ2-3; V: TRBV7-9; D: .; DNA: TGTGCCAGCAGCTTACTAGCAAGCCGCACAGATACGCAGTATTTT; CDR3: CASSLLASRTDTQYF
size: .; J: TRBJ2-5; V: TRBV18; D: .; DNA: TGTGCCAGCTCACCGGGGCAGCGAGAGACCCAGTACTTC; CDR3: CASSPGQRETQYF
size: .; J: TRBJ2-3; V: TRBV20-1; D: TRBD2; DNA: TGCAGTGCTAGTGAAGTGCTTCCAGCGGGAGGGCCGACAGATACGCAGTATTTT; CDR3: CSASEVLPAGGPTDTQYF
size: once; J: TRBJ2-3; V: TRBV20-1; D: .; DNA: TGCAGTGCTAGTGTTAGCGCATACACAGATACGCAGTATTTT; CDR3: CSASVSAYTDTQYF
size: .; J: TRBJ2-5; V: TRBV30; D: TRBD1; DNA: TGTGCCTGGACTAGGGGGCTGGAGACCCAGTACTTC; CDR3: CAWTRGLETQYF
size: .; J: TRBJ1-1; V: TRBV6-5; D: TRBD1; DNA: TGTGCCAGCACCCCTCGACAGGGGGGGAACACTGAAGCTTTCTTT; CDR3: CASTPRQGGNTEAFF
size: .; J: TRBJ1-1; V: TRBV30; D: .; DNA: TGTGCCTCAAAAGGAGGGAACACTGAAGCTTTCTTT; CDR3: CASKGGNTEAFF
size: once; J: TRBJ1-2; V: TRBV29-1; D: .; DNA: TGCAGCGTTGGAAATCGAGCGTGGGACTATGGCTACACCTTC; CDR3: CSVGNRAWDYGYTF
size: few; J: TRBJ1-2; V: TRBV5-5; D: .; DNA: TGTGCCAGCAGCTTGGGCCAGGCTTTCGGCTACACCTTC; CDR3: CASSLGQAFGYTF
size: .; J: TRBJ1-5; V: TRBV29-1; D: TRBD1; DNA: TGCAGCGTCGTAGGACAGGGGGATCAGCCCCAGCATTTT; CDR3: CSVVGQGDQPQHF
size: .; J: TRBJ2-7; V: TRBV11-2; D: TRBD1; DNA: TGTGCCAGCAGCTTGCCGGGACAGGGAATCTACGAGCAGTACTTC; CDR3: CASSLPGQGIYEQYF
size: .; J: TRBJ2-7; V: TRBV6-2/TRBV6-3; D: TRBD2; DNA: TGTGCCAGCAGCTCCAGGCTCCCTAGCGGACCCACCTACGAGCAGTACTTC; CDR3: CASSSRLPSGPTYEQYF
size: .; J: TRBJ2-3; V: TRBV5-1; D: .; DNA: TGCGCCAGCAGCTTGTCAGCGGATACGCAGTATTTT; CDR3: CASSLSADTQYF
size: .; J: TRBJ1-6; V: TRBV19; D: .; DNA: TGTGCCAGTAGTCCAAGGATTGGGGGCGTCAATTCACCCCTCCACTTT; CDR3: CASSPRIGGVNSPLHF
size: .; J: TRBJ2-7; V: TRBV10-3; D: TRBD1; DNA: TGTGCCATCAGCGCCACGGGACAGGGCACCTACGAGCAGTACTTC; CDR3: CAISATGQGTYEQYF
size: .; J: TRBJ1-2; V: TRBV23-1; D: TRBD1; DNA: TGCGCCAGCAGCCACAGAGGAACAGGGGTGAAGTATGGCTACACCTTC; CDR3: CASSHRGTGVKYGYTF
size: .; J: TRBJ1-5; V: TRBV19; D: .; DNA: TGTGCCAGTAGTACCCGCAGAGGTCAGCCCCAGCATTTT; CDR3: CASSTRRGQPQHF
size: .; J: TRBJ2-2; V: TRBV14; D: .; DNA: TGTGCCAGCAGCCGACGGGGGTTCACCGGGGAGCTGTTTTTT; CDR3: CASSRRGFTGELFF
size: .; J: TRBJ2-2; V: TRBV5-1; D: .; DNA: TGCGCCAGCAGCTTGGTTTCGGCGAACACCGGGGAGCTGTTTTTT; CDR3: CASSLVSANTGELFF
size: few; J: TRBJ1-2; V: TRBV2; D: .; DNA: TGTGCCAGCAGCCCCTTGGGGGAGGTCTATGGCTACACCTTC; CDR3: CASSPLGEVYGYTF
size: once; J: TRBJ2-7; V: TRBV2; D: .; DNA: TGTGCCAGCAGCGAAAATACAGGGTTTCGTGACGAGCAGTACTTC; CDR3: CASSENTGFRDEQYF
size: .; J: TRBJ2-7; V: TRBV18; D: .; DNA: TGTGCCAGCTCACCACCCGGGGCCTACGAGCAGTACTTC; CDR3: CASSPPGAYEQYF
size: .; J: TRBJ2-1; V: TRBV18; D: .; DNA: TGTGCCAGCTCACCGTTCCACGAGAATGAGCAGTTCTTC; CDR3: CASSPFHENEQFF
size: .; J: TRBJ1-2; V: TRBV19; D: .; DNA: TGTGCCAGTAGTATCGGACAGCTCTATGGCTACACCTTC; CDR3: CASSIGQLYGYTF